A selection of T cell receptor beta chains follows, all from one sample in a study of T cell responses to AZD1222 COVID-19 vaccine. Sequencing was performed with immunoSEQ multiplex PCR; in TCRdb, only in-frame clones are kept and a portion is missing. The table records over 100,000 clones, around 90% of them present only once. Sequencing was performed on peripheral blood, taken on day 0 of MenACWY control vaccination. The receptors derive from an adult in good health. The CDR3 runs from the conserved cysteine through the conserved F or W. D genes are given only for firm matches. Rows may omit the clone size; those that give it use once, few, many or a size class.

v_call	j_call	clone_size	d_call	cdr3_aa	cdr3_nt
TRBV20-1	TRBJ1-5	.	.	CSASRGGPQHF	TGCAGTGCTAGCCGGGGAGGCCCCCAGCATTTT
TRBV18	TRBJ2-2	few	TRBD1	CASLGQLETGELFF	TGTGCCAGCCTGGGACAGTTGGAAACCGGGGAGCTGTTTTTT
TRBV24-1	TRBJ2-1	.	TRBD2	CATSSGTELFF	TGTGCCACCAGTAGCGGGACGGAGCTGTTCTTC
TRBV27	TRBJ1-2	.	.	CASRGADYGYTF	TGTGCCAGCAGGGGGGCGGACTATGGCTACACCTTC
TRBV19	TRBJ1-1	.	.	CASSMGWRNTEAFF	TGTGCCAGTAGTATGGGGTGGAGGAACACTGAAGCTTTCTTT
TRBV4-1	TRBJ1-1	.	.	CASSQGQNTEAFF	TGCGCCAGCAGCCAAGGACAGAACACTGAAGCTTTCTTT
TRBV18	TRBJ1-4	.	.	CASSFQSNEKLFF	TGTGCCAGCTCTTTTCAGTCAAATGAAAAACTGTTTTTT
TRBV2	TRBJ2-2	.	TRBD2	CASSPAGGPPGELFF	TGTGCCAGCAGTCCAGCGGGAGGGCCTCCCGGGGAGCTGTTTTTT
TRBV6-5	TRBJ2-1	few	TRBD2	CATLQRAGSHNEQFF	TGTGCCACCCTACAGAGAGCGGGATCACACAATGAGCAGTTCTTC
TRBV7-9	TRBJ1-2	.	.	CASSLDGTASYGYTF	TGTGCCAGCAGCTTAGACGGGACGGCAAGCTATGGCTACACCTTC
TRBV5-5	TRBJ1-1	.	.	CASSFNGNTEAFF	TGTGCCAGCAGCTTCAACGGGAACACTGAAGCTTTCTTT
TRBV7-2	TRBJ1-5	.	.	CASSDPQGEPQHF	TGTGCCAGCAGCGATCCCCAGGGTGAGCCCCAGCATTTT
TRBV30	TRBJ1-1	.	.	CAWSAQPNTEAFF	TGTGCCTGGAGTGCACAGCCAAACACTGAAGCTTTCTTT
TRBV5-1	TRBJ2-7	.	TRBD1	CASSVGTGYSEQYF	TGCGCCAGCAGCGTAGGGACAGGGTACTCCGAGCAGTACTTC
TRBV25-1	TRBJ1-6	.	.	CASSDIGSIDSPLHF	TGTGCCAGCAGTGACATAGGGAGTATCGATTCACCCCTCCACTTT
TRBV6-2/TRBV6-3	TRBJ1-2	once	.	CASSYAAPGSPLHPGGYTF	TGTGCCAGCAGTTATGCCGCGCCAGGGTCCCCACTTCATCCGGGGGGCTACACCTTC
TRBV6-5	TRBJ1-1	.	TRBD1	CASSYSETGVGAFF	TGTGCCAGCAGTTACTCGGAGACAGGGGTTGGGGCTTTCTTT
TRBV2	TRBJ2-6	.	.	CASSEAPGANVLTF	TGTGCCAGCAGTGAGGCCCCTGGGGCCAACGTCCTGACTTTC
TRBV27	TRBJ1-6	few	.	CASSLGRVSYNSPLHF	TGTGCCAGCAGTTTGGGCAGGGTCTCCTATAATTCACCCCTCCACTTT
TRBV6-1	TRBJ1-3	.	.	CASSDPSSGNTIYF	TGTGCCAGCAGTGATCCTAGCTCTGGAAACACCATATATTTT
TRBV6-5	TRBJ1-4	few	TRBD1	CASSFVTGVGEKLFF	TGTGCCAGCAGTTTCGTCACAGGGGTAGGAGAAAAACTGTTTTTT
TRBV6-1	TRBJ2-5	.	TRBD1	CASSDRGPGETQYF	TGTGCCAGCAGTGATAGGGGGCCGGGGGAGACCCAGTACTTC
TRBV28	TRBJ2-7	.	.	CASRSSSTVDYEQYF	TGTGCCAGCAGGTCATCCTCGACAGTCGACTACGAGCAGTACTTC
TRBV7-2	TRBJ1-6	.	.	CASSLAARSYNSPLHF	TGTGCCAGCAGCTTAGCGGCCCGCTCCTATAATTCACCCCTCCACTTT
TRBV7-6	TRBJ2-6	.	TRBD2	CASSLERGTGANVLTF	TGTGCCAGCAGCTTAGAGCGGGGGACTGGGGCCAACGTCCTGACTTTC
TRBV3-1/TRBV3-2	TRBJ1-2	.	.	CASRPVGVLEGYTF	TGTGCCAGCCGCCCCGTAGGTGTCCTGGAGGGCTACACCTTC
TRBV27	TRBJ2-2	.	.	CASAGGGPGELFF	TGTGCCAGCGCTGGGGGGGGCCCCGGGGAGCTGTTTTTT
TRBV19	TRBJ1-2	few	.	CASSIGRAALRGGYTF	TGTGCCAGTAGTATAGGCCGGGCAGCTCTCCGAGGCGGCTACACCTTC
TRBV29-1	TRBJ2-7	.	TRBD2	CSVTGGGNSYEQYF	TGCAGCGTTACTGGCGGGGGGAACTCCTACGAGCAGTACTTC
TRBV4-1	TRBJ1-2	.	.	CASSQVGEIQYGYTF	TGCGCCAGCAGCCAAGTGGGGGAAATCCAATATGGCTACACCTTC
TRBV5-4	TRBJ1-1	.	TRBD1	CASNRDRNTEAFF	TGTGCCAGCAACCGGGACAGGAACACTGAAGCTTTCTTT
TRBV4-3	TRBJ1-3	few	.	CASSKERRGMTGNTIYF	TGCGCCAGCAGCAAAGAGAGAAGGGGGATGACTGGAAACACCATATATTTT
TRBV28	TRBJ1-5	.	.	CASSFAGYSNQPQHF	TGTGCCAGCAGTTTTGCGGGTTATAGCAATCAGCCCCAGCATTTT
TRBV7-3	TRBJ2-2	.	.	CASSWGPGELFF	TGTGCCAGCAGCTGGGGGCCCGGGGAGCTGTTTTTT
TRBV24-1	TRBJ2-2	.	.	CATSGGELTNTGELFF	TGTGCCACCAGTGGAGGGGAACTGACGAACACCGGGGAGCTGTTTTTT
TRBV7-2	TRBJ1-2	.	TRBD1	CASSFRTGLTDHGYTF	TGTGCCAGCAGCTTCCGGACAGGGCTCACAGACCATGGCTACACCTTC
TRBV4-2	TRBJ2-3	.	.	CASSQGWTLKYTDTQYF	TGTGCCAGCAGCCAAGGGTGGACCCTGAAATACACAGATACGCAGTATTTT
TRBV3-1/TRBV3-2	TRBJ2-2	.	.	CASSQGGRHTGELFF	TGTGCCAGCAGCCAGGGGGGAAGGCACACCGGGGAGCTGTTTTTT
TRBV28	TRBJ1-1	.	.	CASSSPRAGTMNTEAFF	TGTGCCAGCAGTAGTCCCCGGGCGGGGACCATGAACACTGAAGCTTTCTTT
TRBV6-6	TRBJ2-2	.	.	CASRSRGGTNTGELFF	TGTGCCAGCCGATCGCGGGGCGGGACCAACACCGGGGAGCTGTTTTTT
TRBV28	TRBJ2-1	.	TRBD2	CASSLGLLTSGRRHNEQFF	TGTGCCAGCAGTTTAGGTCTGTTAACTAGCGGGCGACGCCACAATGAGCAGTTCTTC